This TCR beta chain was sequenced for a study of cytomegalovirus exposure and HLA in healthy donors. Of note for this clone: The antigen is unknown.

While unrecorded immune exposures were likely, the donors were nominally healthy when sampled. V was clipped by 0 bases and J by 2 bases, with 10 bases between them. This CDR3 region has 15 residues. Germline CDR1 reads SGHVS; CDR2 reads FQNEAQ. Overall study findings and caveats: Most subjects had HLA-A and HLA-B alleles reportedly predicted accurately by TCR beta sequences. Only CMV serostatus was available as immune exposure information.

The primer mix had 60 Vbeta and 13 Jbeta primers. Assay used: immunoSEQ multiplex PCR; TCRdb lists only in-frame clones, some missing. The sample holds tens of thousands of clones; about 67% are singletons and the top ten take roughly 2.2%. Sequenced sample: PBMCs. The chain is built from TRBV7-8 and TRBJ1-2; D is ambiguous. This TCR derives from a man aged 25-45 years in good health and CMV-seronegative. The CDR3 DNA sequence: TGTGCCAGCAGCTTAGCGGGCCAGGCAAACTATGGCTACACCTTC. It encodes CASSLAGQANYGYTF. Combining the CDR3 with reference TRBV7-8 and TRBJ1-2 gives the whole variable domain GAGVSQSPRYKVAKRGQDVALRCDPISGHVSLFWYQQALGQGPEFLTYFQNEAQLDKSGLPSDRFFAERPEGSVSTLKIQRTQQEDSAVYLCASSLAGQANYGYTFGSGTRLTVV.